Presented here are 4 T cell receptor beta chains from one specimen sequenced in a study of blood T cell repertoires in COVID-19. Data came from immunoSEQ multiplex PCR; TCRdb stores just in-frame clones and leaves some out. The table lists 280,000 or so clones, around 85% of them singletons. Sequencing used PBMCs or T cells enriched from blood (not recorded which). These receptors were collected from a woman aged 40 to 50 who had recovered from COVID-19.

The rearrangement joins TRBV6-5 to TRBJ1-1, with 7 bases fitting TRBD1. With 10 bases clipped from V and 5 bases from J, the junction kept 13 bases outside the gene matches. CDR3 size: 14 residues. Germline V CDR1 and CDR2: MNHEY, SVGAGI. CDR3 nucleotides: TGTGCCACCAATTTAGGGGGCGCGAGGACTGAAGCTTTCTTT. This gives the protein CATNLGGARTEAFF.

This rearrangement joins TRBV11-2 to TRBJ1-4, with TRBD1 as a possible D gene (5 bases). The V end lost 2 bases, the J end lost 5 bases, and 9 bases lay between the germline ends. Germline-derived CDR1 and CDR2 are SGHAT and FQNNGV. This CDR3 contains 14 residues. The CDR3 nucleotides read TGTGCCAGCAGCTTACTCAGGGTAAATGAAAAACTGTTTTTT. Amino acids: CASSLLRVNEKLFF.

The chain links TRBV10-3 to TRBJ2-7, with D maybe TRBD1 (6 bases). Deletions cut 2 bases from V and 3 bases from J, with 8 bases between. The germline V gene has CDR1 ENHRY and CDR2 SYGVKD. The CDR3 runs to 13 residues. CDR3 residues: CAISEVQGYEQYF. The DNA of the CDR3 is TGTGCCATCAGTGAGGTACAGGGCTACGAGCAGTACTTC.

This chain links TRBV24-1 with TRBJ1-3, with D possibly being TRBD1 (6 bases). V shed 2 bases and J shed 11 bases, with 9 bases lying between them. CDR1 and CDR2 from the germline V gene are KGHDR and SFDVKD. The CDR3 has 12 residues. CDR3 residues: CATSDSRGPIYF. In DNA, the CDR3 is TGTGCCACCAGTGATTCCAGGGGTCCCATATATTTT.